The rows below give T cell receptor beta chains drawn from one sample of a study of cytomegalovirus exposure and HLA in healthy donors. Profiling relied on immunoSEQ multiplex PCR, and the TCRdb table lists in-frame clones only, not all of them. The sample has more than 150,000 clones; about 79% are singletons. The specimen was PBMCs. Receptors originate from a man between 18 and 29 years old in good health and CMV-seronegative. The CDR3 runs from the conserved cysteine through the conserved F or W. A D gene is named only where the DNA matches it firmly. Expanded clones get a size class; other rows say once, few or many, or leave the size out.

.	TRBV6-5	.	TRBJ2-3	CATQPTRLTDTQYF	TGTGCCACTCAACCCACCAGGCTCACAGATACGCAGTATTTT
.	TRBV6-1	.	TRBJ2-7	CASRTGTHDEQYF	TGTGCCAGCAGAACCGGGACACACGACGAGCAGTACTTC
.	TRBV21-1	.	TRBJ2-7	CASGLAGGGDGNEQYF	TGTGCCAGCGGTCTTGCCGGCGGGGGCGATGGAAACGAGCAGTACTTC
.	TRBV10-3	TRBD1	TRBJ1-1	CAITWGDSLNTEAFF	TGTGCCATCACTTGGGGGGACAGTCTGAACACTGAAGCTTTCTTT
once	TRBV6-1	.	TRBJ1-2	CASSEWVGGSGYTF	TGTGCCAGCAGTGAATGGGTGGGGGGTAGTGGCTACACCTTC
.	TRBV28	.	TRBJ2-3	CASSFGDSTDTQYF	TGTGCCAGCAGTTTCGGGGACTCCACAGATACGCAGTATTTT
.	TRBV6-5	.	TRBJ1-6	CASRTQPPLHF	TGTGCCAGCAGAACACAGCCACCCCTCCACTTT
.	TRBV10-2	.	TRBJ1-4	CASSVTVEKLFF	TGCGCCAGCAGTGTGACAGTTGAAAAACTGTTTTTT
few	TRBV6-4	.	TRBJ2-1	CASSDSSDYNEQFF	TGTGCCAGCAGTGACTCGAGCGACTACAATGAGCAGTTCTTC
.	TRBV4-1	TRBD2	TRBJ2-7	CASSQGTSGGAYEQYF	TGCGCCAGCAGCCAAGGGACTAGCGGGGGGGCCTACGAGCAGTACTTC
once	TRBV29-1	.	TRBJ1-1	CSSMTGVNTEAFF	TGCAGCTCCATGACAGGAGTGAACACTGAAGCTTTCTTT
.	TRBV4-1	.	TRBJ2-2	CASSQDRDSGELFF	TGCGCCAGCAGCCAAGATCGGGACTCCGGGGAGCTGTTTTTT
.	TRBV11-2	.	TRBJ2-3	CASSLRAADTQYF	TGTGCCAGCAGCTTAAGAGCGGCTGATACGCAGTATTTT
.	TRBV18	.	TRBJ1-5	CASSPERAGDNQPQHF	TGTGCCAGCTCACCAGAGAGGGCAGGGGACAATCAGCCCCAGCATTTT
.	TRBV12-5	.	TRBJ2-1	CASGRGDGSPYNEQFF	TGTGCTAGTGGCCGAGGAGACGGGAGCCCCTACAATGAGCAGTTCTTC
once	TRBV5-1	.	TRBJ1-4	CASSLQVNEKLFF	TGCGCCAGCAGCTTGCAGGTGAATGAAAAACTGTTTTTT
once	TRBV13	TRBD1	TRBJ2-2	CASSFRTGGGTGELFF	TGTGCCAGCAGCTTCCGGACAGGGGGTGGGACCGGGGAGCTGTTTTTT
.	TRBV7-3	TRBD1	TRBJ1-2	CASRPKPGTEHGYTF	TGTGCCAGCAGGCCGAAACCCGGGACAGAACATGGCTACACCTTC
.	TRBV27	TRBD2	TRBJ2-3	CASSSRLAGVDTQYF	TGTGCCAGCAGTTCCCGACTAGCGGGGGTGGATACGCAGTATTTT
few	TRBV5-1	TRBD1	TRBJ2-1	CASSQRQGGYNEQFF	TGCGCCAGCAGTCAAAGACAGGGGGGATACAATGAGCAGTTCTTC
few	TRBV9	.	TRBJ2-3	CASSATGTSTDTQYF	TGTGCCAGCAGCGCGACCGGGACAAGCACAGATACGCAGTATTTT
.	TRBV15	.	TRBJ1-2	CATSRAGLYGYTF	TGTGCCACCAGCAGAGCAGGGCTCTATGGCTACACCTTC